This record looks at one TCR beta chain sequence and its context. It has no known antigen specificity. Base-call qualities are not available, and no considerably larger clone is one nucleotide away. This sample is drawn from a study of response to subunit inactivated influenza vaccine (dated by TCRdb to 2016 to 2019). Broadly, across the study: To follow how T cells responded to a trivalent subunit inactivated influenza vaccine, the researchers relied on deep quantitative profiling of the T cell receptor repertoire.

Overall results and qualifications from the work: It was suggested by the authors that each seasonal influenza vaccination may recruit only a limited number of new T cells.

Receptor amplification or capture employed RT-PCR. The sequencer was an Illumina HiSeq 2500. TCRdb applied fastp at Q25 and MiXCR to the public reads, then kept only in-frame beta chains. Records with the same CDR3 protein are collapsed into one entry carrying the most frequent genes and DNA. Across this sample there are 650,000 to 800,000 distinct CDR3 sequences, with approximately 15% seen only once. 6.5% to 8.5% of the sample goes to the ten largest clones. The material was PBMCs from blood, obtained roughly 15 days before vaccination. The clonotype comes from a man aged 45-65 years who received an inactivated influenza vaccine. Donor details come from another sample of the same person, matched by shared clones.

The DNA sequence is as follows: TGTGCCAGCAGCTCTCGGACTAGCGGGCGGGATACGCAGTATTTT. Its amino acids are CASSSRTSGRDTQYF. Recombination connected TRBV28 to TRBJ2-3, with TRBD2 matching 11 junction bases. Including the terminal cysteine and phenylalanine, the CDR3 comprises 15 residues. Left in the record is the CDR3 DNA by itself, 45 bases read in frame from the first base. The germline V gene specifies MDHEN as CDR1 and SYDVKM as CDR2. V lost 6 bases and J lost 6 bases, and the count of bases not matched to a germline gene is 8. The reference TRBV28 and TRBJ2-3 proteins fill in what lies around the CDR3, so the full variable domain reads DVKVTQSSRYLVKRTGEKVFLECVQDMDHENMFWYRQDPGLGLRLIYFSYDVKMKEKGDIPEGYSVSREKKERFSLILESASTNQTSMYLCASSSRTSGRDTQYFGPGTRLTVL.